This is a list of T cell receptor beta chains from one sample in a study of CXCR3-negative and CXCR3-positive naive CD8 T cells. One entry per CDR3 protein, without DNA, is what TCRdb gives after re-calling the 5' RACE reads. The repertoire shows 90,000 to 95,000 distinct CDR3 sequences; the top ten hold roughly 1.8%. Sample: naive CXCR3- CD8+ T cells from blood. These receptors all stem from a human donor in good health. Some clones in this sample may be carry-over from other donors' samples. Each CDR3 is given with its conserved first and last residue. The order of the fields is J gene, clone size, CDR3 length, V gene, CDR3 protein. Size values are once, few and many counts, or a class for expanded clones, and some rows have none.

>TRBJ2-2|-|11|TRBV2
CASSEGGELFF
>TRBJ1-3|-|16|TRBV20-1
CSARDREHYSGNTIYF
>TRBJ2-1|-|11|TRBV6-5
CASSYEYEQFF
>TRBJ2-5|-|12|TRBV29-1
CSVEFRGYQRDF
>TRBJ2-3|-|15|TRBV7-3
CASSQGTSGTDTQYF
>TRBJ2-1|-|14|TRBV20-1
CSASEPREANEQFF
>TRBJ1-2|-|15|TRBV7-6
CASSLSSTGNYGYTF
>TRBJ2-7|-|13|TRBV6-2/TRBV6-3
CASRVGYSYEQYF
>TRBJ2-7|-|14|TRBV5-1
CASSTGQEGDEQYF
>TRBJ2-1|-|16|TRBV20-1
CSARDPQGSSYNEQFF
>TRBJ2-3|-|15|TRBV12-3/TRBV12-4
CASSPRRGLTDTQYF
>TRBJ2-3|-|17|TRBV29-1
CSVRGGTGLRSTDTQYF
>TRBJ2-1|medium-sized|11|TRBV29-1
CSVVIGTSAVF
>TRBJ2-5|-|13|TRBV29-1
CSALIAGGETQYF
>TRBJ2-3|-|14|TRBV29-1
CSAQDRAATDTQYF
>TRBJ1-1|-|13|TRBV19
CASTLLLNTEAFF
>TRBJ2-5|-|14|TRBV28
CASQGPRVTETQYF
>TRBJ2-3|-|14|TRBV29-1
CSVCLLISTDTQYF
>TRBJ2-2|-|15|TRBV5-1
CASSLEGPLTGELFF
>TRBJ2-7|-|12|TRBV29-1
CSVGGDSYEQYF
>TRBJ2-1|-|16|TRBV20-1
CSARGVRLADPNEQFF
>TRBJ2-2|-|15|TRBV2
CASSEFWTGDGELFF
>TRBJ2-7|-|12|TRBV5-1
CASNNSTYEQYF
>TRBJ2-1|-|11|TRBV11-2
CASSSSPEQFF
>TRBJ1-1|-|16|TRBV25-1
CASSEGRAELNTEAFF
>TRBJ2-5|-|16|TRBV4-1
CASSQDRGAGLIAQYF
>TRBJ2-5|-|15|TRBV21-1
CASSKEERGAGTQYF
>TRBJ2-7|-|13|TRBV7-8
CASSVNRAYEQYF
>TRBJ2-7|-|14|TRBV7-2
CASSTFTGAYEQYF
>TRBJ2-2|-|15|TRBV9
CASRAGLGVTGELFF
>TRBJ2-1|-|14|TRBV5-1
CASSLGQGRNEQFF
>TRBJ1-5|-|13|TRBV9
CASSDGQGQPQHF
>TRBJ1-2|-|13|TRBV7-9
CASSSDVSYGYTF
>TRBJ2-1|-|14|TRBV7-8
CASSLDGNYNEQFF
>TRBJ1-1|-|11|TRBV7-9
CASSSDTEALF
>TRBJ2-3|-|13|TRBV5-5
CASSGFQTDTQYF
>TRBJ2-1|-|16|TRBV5-1
CASSLATSGIYNEQFF
>TRBJ1-2|-|11|TRBV20-1
CSAREDRSYTF
>TRBJ2-7|-|15|TRBV28
CASSLWRGTSYEQYF
>TRBJ2-5|-|18|TRBV11-2
CASSPTFSGSTERETQYF
>TRBJ2-3|-|15|TRBV3-1
CASSHLGGRGDTQYF
>TRBJ1-4|-|18|TRBV11-3
CASSLIRAGDELNEKLFF
>TRBJ1-1|-|14|TRBV29-1
CSVEGVDGNTEAFF
>TRBJ2-1|-|19|TRBV15
CATSRDYSSGSVSYNEQFF
>TRBJ2-2|-|13|TRBV29-1
CSAYKGGTGELFF
>TRBJ1-6|-|15|TRBV15
CATSRDGTGGTNLHF
>TRBJ2-5|-|14|TRBV28
CASSYTGFGETQYF
>TRBJ2-1|-|13|TRBV13
CASSFQGYNEQFF
>TRBJ1-5|-|15|TRBV15
CATSRGQGLNQPQHF
>TRBJ2-7|-|17|TRBV28
CASSLSAGQVPSREQYF
>TRBJ1-5|-|13|TRBV15
CATSVGGNQPQHF